These T cell receptor beta chains were read from a single sample in a study of OX40 agonist ivuxolimab in advanced cancers. The protocol was immunoSEQ multiplex PCR, while the TCRdb copy is restricted to in-frame clones and leaves out a portion. The top ten hold about 0.32% of the sample, which has 77,000 or so clones, just under 95% seen once. The source was CD4+ or CD8+ T cells sorted from blood, collected in a trial of the OX40 agonist ivuxolimab. Every receptor here comes from an adult with an advanced solid tumor such as melanoma, head and neck, liver or kidney cancer. Both conserved end residues are trimmed from each CDR3. The order of the fields is V gene, J gene, CDR3 protein.

TRBV5-1,TRBJ1-5,ASSLVPQGQPQH
TRBV5-1,TRBJ2-5,ASSLFLAGGQETQY
TRBV6-5,TRBJ2-5,ATQRAGRETQY
TRBV11-3,TRBJ2-7,ASSLQSVPQY
TRBV5-1,TRBJ2-5,ASSLGQGQETQY
TRBV7-8,TRBJ2-5,ASSLSWVQETQY
TRBV11-3,TRBJ2-7,ASSPGFGGYEQY
TRBV14,TRBJ2-7,ASSHQTSGSRPGYEQY
TRBV4-1,TRBJ1-5,ASSPGQGSVQPQH
TRBV2,TRBJ1-6,ASSEDSSYNSPLH